The T cell receptor (beta chain) described here comes from a study of regulatory T cells in long-lasting Graves disease. The time point is: newly diagnosed GD, antithyroid drugs for less than 3 months. PBMC-derived RNA was used for the TCR library. Building of the TCR beta libraries involved iRepertoire HTBI primers and Arm-PCR of CDR3 regions. MiXCR was run by TCRdb on the multiplex PCR reads, yielding one entry per CDR3 protein. The table records under 450,000 distinct CDR3 sequences, around 16% of them present only once. This clonotype was counted many times. The CDR3 sequence is 18 residues long. V lost 3 bases to trimming and J lost 0 bases, with 20 bases between them. These same data were also listed under a study on T cells in Graves' hyperthyroidism and ophthalmopathy. That investigation notes: The TCR CDR3 was amplified in a first-round RT-PCR using the HTBI primer set. Ophthalmopathy got predicted by the model a median approximately 6 months before its onset.

The chain uses TRBV12-3 or TRBV12-4 and TRBJ2-5; tentatively, D is TRBD1 (6 bases). Here the sequenced sample was peripheral blood mononuclear cells (PBMCs), taken at new diagnosis, from a patient treated with antithyroid drugs. This receptor was identified in a woman aged 18-30 years with Graves disease. CDR3 protein: CASSFGFRARGNQETQYF. The CDR3 bases are TGTGCCAGCAGTTTTGGTTTTCGCGCGAGGGGGAACCAAGAGACCCAGTACTTC.